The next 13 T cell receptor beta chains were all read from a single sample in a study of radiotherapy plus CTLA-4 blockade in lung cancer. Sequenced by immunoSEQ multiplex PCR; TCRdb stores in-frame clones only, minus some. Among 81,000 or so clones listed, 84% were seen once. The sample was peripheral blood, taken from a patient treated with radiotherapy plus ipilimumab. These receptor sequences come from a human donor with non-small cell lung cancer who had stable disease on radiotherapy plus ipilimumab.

The CDR3 DNA reads as TGTGCCACCAGCAAGCAGAGGGCCACTAATGAAAAACTGTTTTTT. Translation: CATSKQRATNEKLFF. J is TRBJ1-4 and V is TRBV15; the D is unclear. V was shortened by 4 bases and J by 2 bases, with 11 bases between the two germline ends. CDR3 length equals 15 residues. Germline values: CDR1 LNHNV, CDR2 YYDKDF (reference sequence).

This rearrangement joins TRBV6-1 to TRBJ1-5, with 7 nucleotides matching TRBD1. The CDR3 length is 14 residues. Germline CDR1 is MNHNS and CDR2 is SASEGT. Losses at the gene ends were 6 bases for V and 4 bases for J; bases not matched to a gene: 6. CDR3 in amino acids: CASRTRDRNQPQHF. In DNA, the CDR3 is TGTGCCAGCAGGACCCGGGACAGAAATCAGCCCCAGCATTTT.

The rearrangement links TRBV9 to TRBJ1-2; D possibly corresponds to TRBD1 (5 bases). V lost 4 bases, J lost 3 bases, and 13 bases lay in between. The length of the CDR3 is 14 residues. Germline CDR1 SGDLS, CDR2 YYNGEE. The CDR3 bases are TGTGCCAGCAGCTTGGGGGTGTACGACTATGGCTACACCTTC. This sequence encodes CASSLGVYDYGYTF.

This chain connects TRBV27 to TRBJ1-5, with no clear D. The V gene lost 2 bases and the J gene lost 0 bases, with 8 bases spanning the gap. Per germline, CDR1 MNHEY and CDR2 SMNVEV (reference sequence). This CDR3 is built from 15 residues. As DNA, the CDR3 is TGTGCCAGCAGTTTAGGGATCTATAGCAATCAGCCCCAGCATTTT. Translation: CASSLGIYSNQPQHF.

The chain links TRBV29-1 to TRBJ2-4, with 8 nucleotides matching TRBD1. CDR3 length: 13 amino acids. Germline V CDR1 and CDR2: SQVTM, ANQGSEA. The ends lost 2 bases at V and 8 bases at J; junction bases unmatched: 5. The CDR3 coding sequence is TGCAGCGTTGAACCCGACAGGGGAGACATTCAGTACTTC. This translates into CSVEPDRGDIQYF.

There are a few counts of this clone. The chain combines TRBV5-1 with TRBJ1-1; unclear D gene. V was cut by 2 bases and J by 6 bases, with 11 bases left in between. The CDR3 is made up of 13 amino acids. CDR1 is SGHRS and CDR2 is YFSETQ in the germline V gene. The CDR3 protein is CASSLEPDAEAFF. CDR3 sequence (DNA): TGCGCCAGCAGCTTAGAGCCTGACGCTGAAGCTTTCTTT.

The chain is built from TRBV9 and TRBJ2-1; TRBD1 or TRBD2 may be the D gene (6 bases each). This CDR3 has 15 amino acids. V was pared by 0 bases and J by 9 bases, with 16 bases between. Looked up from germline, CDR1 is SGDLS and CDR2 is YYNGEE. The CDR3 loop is CASSVEGMEGVEQFF. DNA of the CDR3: TGTGCCAGCAGCGTAGAAGGAATGGAGGGGGTTGAGCAGTTCTTC.

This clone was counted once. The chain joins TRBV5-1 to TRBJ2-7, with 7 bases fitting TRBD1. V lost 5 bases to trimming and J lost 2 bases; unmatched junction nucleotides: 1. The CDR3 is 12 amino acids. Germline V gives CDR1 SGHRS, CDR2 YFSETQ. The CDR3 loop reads CASRTGTYEQYF. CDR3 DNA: TGCGCCAGCAGGACAGGGACCTACGAGCAGTACTTC.

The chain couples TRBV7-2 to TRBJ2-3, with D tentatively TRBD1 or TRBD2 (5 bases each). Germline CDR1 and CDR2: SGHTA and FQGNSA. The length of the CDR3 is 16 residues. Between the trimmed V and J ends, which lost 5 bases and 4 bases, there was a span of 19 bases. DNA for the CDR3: TGTGCCAGCAGCATAGGGGCTAGTAGTAGCGCAGATACGCAGTATTTT. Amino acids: CASSIGASSSADTQYF. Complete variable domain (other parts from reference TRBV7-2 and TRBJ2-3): GAGVSQSPSNKVTEKGKDVELRCDPISGHTALYWYRQSLGQGLEFLIYFQGNSAPDKSGLPSDRFSAERTGGSVSTLTIQRTQQEDSAVYLCASSIGASSSADTQYFGPGTRLTVL.

CDR3 nucleotide sequence: TGTGCCAGTAGGCGATGGGACGGGAATAGCAATCAGCCCCAGCATTTT. This sequence encodes CASRRWDGNSNQPQHF. The chain has TRBV19 and TRBJ1-5, with D perhaps TRBD1 (5 bases). The V gene lost 6 bases and the J gene lost 0 bases, with 15 bases spanning the gap. CDR3 length equals 16 residues. CDR1 is LNHDA, CDR2 SQIVND, per germline (reference sequence). Drawing the rest from reference TRBV19 and TRBJ1-5, the complete variable domain is DGGITQSPKYLFRKEGQNVTLSCEQNLNHDAMYWYRQDPGQGLRLIYYSQIVNDFQKGDIAEGYSVSREKKESFPLTVTSAQKNPTAFYLCASRRWDGNSNQPQHFGDGTRLSIL.

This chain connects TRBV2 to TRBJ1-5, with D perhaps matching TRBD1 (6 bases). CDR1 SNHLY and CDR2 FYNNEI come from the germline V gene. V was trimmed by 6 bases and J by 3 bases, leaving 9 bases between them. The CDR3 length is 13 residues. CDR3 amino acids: CASRWDNNQPQHF. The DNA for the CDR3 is TGTGCCAGCAGGTGGGACAACAATCAGCCCCAGCATTTT. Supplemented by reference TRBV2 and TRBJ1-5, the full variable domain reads EPEVTQTPSHQVTQMGQEVILRCVPISNHLYFYWYRQILGQKVEFLVSFYNNEISEKSEIFDDQFSVERPDGSNFTLKIRSTKLEDSAMYFCASRWDNNQPQHFGDGTRLSIL.

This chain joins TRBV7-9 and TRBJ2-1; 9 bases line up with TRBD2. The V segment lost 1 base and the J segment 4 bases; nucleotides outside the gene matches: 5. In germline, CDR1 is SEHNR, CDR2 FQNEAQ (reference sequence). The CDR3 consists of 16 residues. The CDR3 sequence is CASSLVSGSGYNEQFF. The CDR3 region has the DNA TGTGCCAGCAGCTTAGTTAGCGGGAGTGGATACAATGAGCAGTTCTTC.

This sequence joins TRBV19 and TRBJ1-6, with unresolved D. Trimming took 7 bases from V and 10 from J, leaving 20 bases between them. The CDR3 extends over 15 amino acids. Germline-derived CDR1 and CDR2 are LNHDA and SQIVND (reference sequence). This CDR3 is CASTPGRGNISPLHF. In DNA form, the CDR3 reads TGTGCCAGTACCCCTGGCCGGGGAAATATCTCACCCCTCCACTTT.